A single sample gave rise to the 15 T cell receptor beta chains below, sequenced in a study of Ad26.COV2.S vaccination and SARS-CoV-2 variants (dated by TCRdb to about 2021). The library was prepared using the immunoSEQ multiplex PCR assay. Drawn from immuneACCESS, this table holds only the in-frame rearrangements with V and J called that TCRdb kept. Clones are partly lost; checked studies trace under half to an unresolved V gene and leave the rest unexplained. Counted in this sample were about 350,000 clones; roughly 81% of them appeared once. About 3.5% of the sample lies in the top ten. What the treatment or condition label conveys for this sample: approximately 18 received Ad26.COV2.S at low or high dose, single or two shots; about five received placebo; per-sample allocation not given. For vaccine and placebo recipients, repertoires were sequenced using samples collected on day 63 after the first injection.

This material consisted of peripheral blood, taken in a trial of Ad26.COV2.S vaccine versus placebo. The receptors come from a person aged 18-60 years who received the Ad26.COV2.S COVID-19 vaccine or a placebo.

This chain uses TRBV11-2 with TRBJ1-2, with D unresolved. V lost 1 base and J lost 14, with 17 bases in between. Germline V CDR1 and CDR2: SGHAT, FQNNGV. This CDR3 has 13 residues. CDR3 nucleotide sequence: TGTGCCAGCAGCTTAGGGGTGGGCCCTTCGTCTACCTTC. It specifies CASSLGVGPSSTF.

The gene calls are TRBV4-1 and TRBJ2-4; tentatively, D is TRBD2 (6 bases). Trimming took off 2 bases at V and 0 bases at J, with 14 bases between the two ends. The CDR3 consists of 17 residues. CDR1 is MGHRA, CDR2 YSYEKL, per germline. CDR3 sequence reads: CASSQPTLGLAKNIQYF. For the CDR3, the DNA is TGCGCCAGCAGCCAACCTACCTTGGGACTAGCCAAAAACATTCAGTACTTC.

This chain joins TRBV19 and TRBJ2-5; 11 nucleotides agree with TRBD2. The CDR3 is 18 residues long. Germline V gene sequence: CDR1 LNHDA, CDR2 SQIVND (reference sequence). Trimming at V came to 5 bases and at J to 5 bases, leaving 16 bases not matched to a gene. CDR3 residues: CASSLASGGIGPRETQYF. Written as DNA, the CDR3 is TGTGCCAGTAGTCTCGCTAGCGGGGGGATTGGCCCCAGGGAGACCCAGTACTTC.

The V and J genes are TRBV2 and TRBJ2-7; TRBD2 agrees at 12 bases. V shed 3 bases and J 9 bases; nucleotides not matched to a gene: 12. This CDR3 comprises 16 residues. Per the germline V gene, CDR1 is SNHLY and CDR2 is FYNNEI. CDR3 bases: TGTGCCAGCAGTGATTCTCTGGCTAGCGGGGGGGCAGGGCAGTACTTC. Protein sequence: CASSDSLASGGAGQYF.

V usage is TRBV3-1 (or the pseudogene TRBV3-2) and J usage is TRBJ2-1; the D is unclear. The CDR3 is 15 residues long. Germline V gene lookup returns CDR1 LGHDT and CDR2 YNNKEL (reference sequence). V lost 3 bases to trimming and J lost 2 bases, with 11 bases between them. CDR3 nucleotides: TGTGCCAGCAGCCAGAGTGCGGAAGCCTACAATGAGCAGTTCTTC. The encoded protein is CASSQSAEAYNEQFF.

The chain is built from TRBV19 and TRBJ2-5; 9 nucleotides align to TRBD2. This CDR3 has 14 residues. Germline values: CDR1 LNHDA, CDR2 SQIVND (reference sequence). V dropped 6 bases and J dropped 5; count of bases not matched to a gene: 7. CDR3 loop: CASSLGLARETQYF. The CDR3 nucleotides read TGTGCCAGTAGCCTCGGACTAGCGAGGGAGACCCAGTACTTC. Filled out from reference TRBV19 and TRBJ2-5, the complete variable domain reads DGGITQSPKYLFRKEGQNVTLSCEQNLNHDAMYWYRQDPGQGLRLIYYSQIVNDFQKGDIAEGYSVSREKKESFPLTVTSAQKNPTAFYLCASSLGLARETQYFGPGTRLLVL.

J is TRBJ2-7 and V is TRBV2, with 8 bases lining up with TRBD2. The CDR3 runs 14 residues. CDR1 and CDR2 from the germline V gene are SNHLY and FYNNEI. The V and J ends lost 3 bases and 4 bases, in that order; junction bases with no gene match: 5. In DNA form, the CDR3 reads TGTGCCAGCAGTGATCACGGGGGGGCTTACGAGCAGTACTTC. The encoded protein is CASSDHGGAYEQYF.

This chain joins TRBV23-1 and TRBJ2-1, with D unresolved. TRBV23-1 qualifies as an ORF whose function is uncertain. The CDR3 has 15 amino acids. V gave up 2 bases and J gave up 6 bases, with 14 bases separating them. CDR3 amino acids: CASSQNPRKRNEQFF. The CDR3 DNA follows: TGCGCCAGCAGTCAAAATCCTCGGAAACGCAATGAGCAGTTCTTC.

The rearrangement uses TRBV28 and TRBJ2-3; no firm D call. Germline loops: CDR1 MDHEN, CDR2 SYDVKM. Deletions cut 3 bases from V and 7 bases from J, with 11 bases between. CDR3 length equals 13 residues. DNA for the CDR3: TGTGCCAGCAGTTTCCCTGAGTCGTATACGCAGTATTTT. It specifies CASSFPESYTQYF.

This clone was seen once. The chain recombines TRBV7-9 with TRBJ2-5, with D tentatively TRBD2 (5 bases). The V and J ends lost 3 bases and 5 bases respectively, with 10 bases between them. From germline, CDR1 is SEHNR and CDR2 FQNEAQ (reference sequence). This CDR3 contains 13 residues. The CDR3 sequence: CASSFSGGETQYF. For the CDR3, the DNA is TGTGCCAGCAGCTTTTCCGGCGGGGAGACCCAGTACTTC.

The V gene is TRBV6-6, the J gene TRBJ2-7; TRBD2 matches at 12 bases. Germline V CDR1 and CDR2: MNHNY, SVGAGI (reference sequence). The CDR3 consists of 17 residues. Trimming cost V 5 bases and J 2 bases; bases outside gene matches: 10. This chain's CDR3 is CASSPGASGREAYEQYF. The CDR3 DNA reads TGTGCCAGCAGTCCAGGGGCTAGCGGGAGGGAGGCCTACGAGCAGTACTTC.

The genes are TRBV5-1 and TRBJ2-2; D is possibly TRBD1 (5 bases). CDR1 and CDR2 from the germline V gene are SGHRS and YFSETQ. This CDR3 contains 15 residues. Between the trimmed V and J ends, which lost 0 bases and 4 bases, there was a span of 10 bases. CDR3 protein: CASSLDSRGTGELFF. CDR3 DNA: TGCGCCAGCAGCTTGGACAGTAGGGGCACCGGGGAGCTGTTTTTT.

The chain employs TRBV7-2 and TRBJ2-3, with D unresolved. This CDR3 comprises 17 residues. Germline V gene sequence: CDR1 SGHTA, CDR2 FQGNSA. The V end lost 1 base, the J end lost 0 bases, and 14 bases lay between the germline ends. The CDR3 DNA follows: TGTGCCAGCAGCTTAGTGATAGGGTATACTAGCACAGATACGCAGTATTTT. Translation: CASSLVIGYTSTDTQYF.

This chain joins TRBV6-2 or TRBV6-3 and TRBJ2-5; D remains ambiguous. Germline V lookup: CDR1 MNHEY, CDR2 SVGEGT. Trimming cost V 2 bases and J 3 bases, with 4 bases left between them. The CDR3 contains 12 residues. CDR3 protein: CASSYTEETQYF. Written as DNA, the CDR3 is TGTGCCAGCAGTTACACTGAAGAGACCCAGTACTTC.

This clone has more than one count but fewer than ten. J is TRBJ2-3 and V is TRBV20-1, with 10 bases matching TRBD2. The CDR3 contains 17 residues. Germline-derived CDR1 and CDR2 are DFQATT and SNEGSKA (reference sequence). J gave up 2 bases and V 3 bases, and 11 bases lay outside the gene matches. The DNA of the CDR3 is TGCAGTGCTAGTAATCTAGCGGGGGCCCCTTTCACAGATACGCAGTATTTT. This codes for CSASNLAGAPFTDTQYF.